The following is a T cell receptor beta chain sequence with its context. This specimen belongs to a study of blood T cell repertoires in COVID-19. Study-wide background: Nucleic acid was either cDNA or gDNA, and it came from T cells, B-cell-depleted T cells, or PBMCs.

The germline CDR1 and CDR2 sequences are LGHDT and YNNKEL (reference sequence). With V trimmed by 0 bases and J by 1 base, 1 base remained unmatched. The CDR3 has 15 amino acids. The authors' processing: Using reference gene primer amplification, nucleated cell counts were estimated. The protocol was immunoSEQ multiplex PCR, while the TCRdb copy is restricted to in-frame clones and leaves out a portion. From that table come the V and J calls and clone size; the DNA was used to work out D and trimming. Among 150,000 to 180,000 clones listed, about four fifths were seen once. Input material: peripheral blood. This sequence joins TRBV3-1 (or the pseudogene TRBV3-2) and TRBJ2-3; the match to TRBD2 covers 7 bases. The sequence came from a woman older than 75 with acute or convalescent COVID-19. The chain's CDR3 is CASSQDLAGTDTQYF. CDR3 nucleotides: TGTGCCAGCAGCCAAGACCTAGCGGGCACAGATACGCAGTATTTT.